This TCR beta chain was recorded in a study of T cells expressing NK-cell markers. The CDR3 has 12 amino acids. The germline gives CDR1 SQVTM, CDR2 ANQGSEA. TCR beta cDNA was made by 5'RACE template switching with UMIs. For each CDR3 protein, TCRdb gives one entry from its re-call of the 5' RACE reads, without DNA. The data show 200,000 to 300,000 distinct CDR3 sequences, and the top ten clones hold 4.2%. This chain joins TRBV29-1 and TRBJ2-7. The material sequenced was blood T cells: a sorted CD56 or NKG2C T cell subset, CD4+ or CD8+ T cells, or bulk PBMC T cells (not recorded which). The TCR sequence derives from a woman aged 18-70 years in good health. The CDR3 here is CSVEGTSYEQYF.